This record covers a single T cell receptor beta chain. This sample was taken from a study of T cell responses to AZD1222 COVID-19 vaccine. TCRdb's table, derived via immunoSEQ multiplex PCR, lists solely in-frame clones and lacks some. This table holds about 110,000 clones, around 84% found once. The J segment lost 3 bases and the V segment lost 8 bases, leaving 9 bases of the junction unmatched. The CDR3 totals 15 residues. Germline V gene sequence: CDR1 ENHRY, CDR2 SYGVKD. The sequence was collected from an adult in good health. Specimen: peripheral blood, collected on day 0 of AZD1222 vaccination. The chain uses TRBV10-3 and TRBJ1-3, with 8 bases that match TRBD1. The CDR3 nucleotides are TGTGCCATCCGCAACGACAGGGGAAGTGGAAACACCATATATTTT. It specifies CAIRNDRGSGNTIYF.